These 21 T cell receptor beta chains share one sample of origin, sequenced in a study of blood T cell repertoires in COVID-19. The assay was immunoSEQ multiplex PCR, and TCRdb's table has in-frame clones only and misses some. The sample records approximately 530,000 clones, less than 90% being singletons. Sample: peripheral blood. These receptors all come from a woman between 50 and 59 years old with COVID-19, enrolled during active disease.

This chain joins TRBV18 and TRBJ2-1; 7 positions agree with TRBD1. The CDR3 has 16 amino acids. Germline assignment: CDR1 KGHSH and CDR2 LQKENI. The V segment lost 0 bases and the J segment 0 bases; nucleotides outside the gene matches: 2. The CDR3 loop is CASSPPTGTSYNEQFF. The CDR3, as DNA: TGTGCCAGCTCACCACCGACAGGGACCTCCTACAATGAGCAGTTCTTC.

The V and J genes are TRBV30 and TRBJ1-5, with TRBD1 matching 7 bases. The V gene's germline CDR1 is GTSNPN and CDR2 SVGIG (reference sequence). V lost 7 bases, J lost 4 bases, and 10 bases stayed unmatched. The length of the CDR3 is 14 residues. The CDR3 DNA sequence: TGTGCCTTGACAGGGAATAATCAAAATCAGCCCCAGCATTTT. This translates into CALTGNNQNQPQHF.

This sequence joins TRBV27 and TRBJ2-5; 7 bases match TRBD1. This CDR3 is built from 14 residues. Unmatched junction bases numbered 4, after V lost 5 bases and J lost 1 base. Looked up from germline, CDR1 is MNHEY and CDR2 is SMNVEV (reference sequence). This CDR3 reads CASSPNRGQETQYF. Here the CDR3 DNA reads TGTGCCAGCAGTCCCAACAGGGGCCAAGAGACCCAGTACTTC.

The genes are TRBV7-9 and TRBJ2-3, with D uncertain. Germline CDR1 is SEHNR and CDR2 is FQNEAQ (reference sequence). CDR3 length: 12 residues. V was shortened by 3 bases and J by 7 bases, with 8 bases between the two germline ends. The DNA for the CDR3 is TGTGCCAGCAGCTTGGAAGCGCATACGCAGTATTTT. Amino acid sequence: CASSLEAHTQYF.

This CDR3 is CASSSYPRGTFGEQYF. In nucleotides, the CDR3 is TGTGCCAGCAGTTCGTACCCGAGGGGGACCTTTGGCGAGCAGTACTTC. The chain employs TRBV27 and TRBJ2-7, with D perhaps matching TRBD1 (6 bases). Germline values: CDR1 MNHEY, CDR2 SMNVEV (reference sequence). V was trimmed by 4 bases and J by 6 bases, leaving 22 bases between them. The CDR3 is 16 residues long.

The V gene is TRBV30, the J gene TRBJ2-7; 7 bases fit TRBD2. Germline lookup yields CDR1 GTSNPN and CDR2 SVGIG (reference sequence). This CDR3 spans 15 amino acids. J was trimmed by 0 bases and V by 4 bases; bases with no gene match: 9. In DNA, the CDR3 is TGTGCCTGGAAGAGGGGACTACAGAGCTCCTACGAGCAGTACTTC. This codes for CAWKRGLQSSYEQYF.

The chain carries TRBV5-6 and TRBJ2-1; D is unresolved. CDR1 and CDR2 from the germline V gene are SGHDT and YYEEEE. The CDR3 is made up of 17 amino acids. Trimming stripped 6 bases from V and 0 bases from J, with 19 bases between. The DNA of the CDR3 is TGTGCCAGCACCGTTATCCGGGTATCGGACTCCTACAATGAGCAGTTCTTC. It encodes CASTVIRVSDSYNEQFF.

Concerning this clone: No conserved phenylalanine or tryptophan ends this CDR3, so it is likely a read error. The DNA is left out, because the CDR3 cannot be placed on it with certainty; the CDR3 is given as TCRdb lists it. V is TRBV6-5 and J is TRBJ1-1. From its first to its last residue, the CDR3 has 13 amino acids. Germline V gives CDR1 MNHEY, CDR2 SVGAGI. The CDR3 loop is CASSYGGAGAPSP.

CDR3 protein: CASSLVRGPYTDTQYF. The CDR3 DNA reads TGTGCCAGCAGCTTGGTAAGGGGGCCGTACACAGATACGCAGTATTTT. The genes are TRBV5-5 and TRBJ2-3, with 7 positions matching TRBD1. This CDR3 comprises 16 residues. J was trimmed by 2 bases and V by 0 bases; bases with no gene match: 6. CDR1 SGHKS and CDR2 YYEKEE come from the germline V gene (reference sequence). Supplemented by reference TRBV5-5 and TRBJ2-3, the full variable domain reads DAGVTQSPTHLIKTRGQQVTLRCSPISGHKSVSWYQQVLGQGPQFIFQYYEKEERGRGNFPDRFSARQFPNYSSELNVNALLLGDSALYLCASSLVRGPYTDTQYFGPGTRLTVL.

This chain connects TRBV28 to TRBJ1-5; 11 positions match TRBD1. This CDR3 comprises 18 residues. CDR1 is MDHEN, CDR2 SYDVKM, per germline. V lost 6 bases, J lost 0 bases, and 10 bases stayed unmatched. CDR3 amino acids: CASRPLGTGGNSNQPQHF. CDR3 bases: TGTGCCAGCAGACCCCTTGGGACAGGGGGAAATAGCAATCAGCCCCAGCATTTT.

This chain uses TRBV12-5 with TRBJ1-5; 9 positions agree with TRBD1. The CDR3 is 14 residues long. The trim removed 1 base at V and 5 bases at J, leaving 0 bases unmatched. Looked up from germline, CDR1 is LGHNT and CDR2 is FRNRAP. CDR3 DNA: TGTGCTAGTGGTTTGGGACAGGGGGATCAGCCCCAGCATTTT. Translation gives CASGLGQGDQPQHF.

J is TRBJ1-4 and V is TRBV6-1; no clear D. Trimming shortened V by 0 bases and J by 1 base, and 12 bases separated the two germline ends. The CDR3 is made up of 17 amino acids. Germline V CDR1 and CDR2: MNHNS, SASEGT. CDR3 coding DNA: TGTGCCAGCAGTGAAGCGCGAGGGATGGGAACTAATGAAAAACTGTTTTTT. This gives the protein CASSEARGMGTNEKLFF.

The chain couples TRBV18 to TRBJ1-3; D is uncertain. Trimming shortened V by 0 bases and J by 0 bases, and 12 bases separated the two germline ends. Germline-derived CDR1 and CDR2 are KGHSH and LQKENI. This CDR3 is 17 amino acids long. The CDR3 DNA sequence: TGTGCCAGCTCACCACCGGCAGGCAAGAGCTCTGGAAACACCATATATTTT. Its translation is CASSPPAGKSSGNTIYF.

A single count supports this clone. Other DNA sequences in the same sample also yield this CDR3. The chain has TRBV30 and TRBJ1-1; D remains ambiguous. The CDR3 runs to 13 residues. Germline V CDR1 and CDR2: GTSNPN, SVGIG (reference sequence). The V end was cut by 4 bases, the J end by 0 bases, with 9 bases between. In DNA, the CDR3 is TGTGCCTGGAACCGGGGATTGAACACTGAAGCTTTCTTT. Translated: CAWNRGLNTEAFF. Drawing the rest from reference TRBV30 and TRBJ1-1, the complete variable domain is SQTIHQWPATLVQPVGSPLSLECTVEGTSNPNLYWYRQAAGRGLQLLFYSVGIGQISSEVPQNLSASRPQDRQFILSSKKLLLSDSGFYLCAWNRGLNTEAFFGQGTRLTVV.

The genes are TRBV5-1 and TRBJ2-7, with 9 bases lining up with TRBD1. Germline CDR1 SGHRS, CDR2 YFSETQ. The CDR3 length is 13 residues. The junction had 5 bases not matched to a gene; V was cut back by 6 bases and J by 4 bases. The DNA of the CDR3 is TGCGCCAGCACCCTAGGACAGGGGTACGAGCAGTACTTC. Translated, it gives CASTLGQGYEQYF.

The chain has TRBV11-2 and TRBJ1-1, with D possibly matching TRBD1 (6 bases). Trimming removed 5 bases at V and 7 bases at J, with 14 bases between. Germline V gene lookup returns CDR1 SGHAT and CDR2 FQNNGV. The CDR3 has 13 residues. CDR3 nucleotide sequence: TGTGCCAGCAGCCGACACAGGGATGATGAAGCTTTCTTT. Encoded protein: CASSRHRDDEAFF.

The rearrangement joins TRBV21-1 to TRBJ1-2. TRBV21-1 is designated a pseudogene. CDR3 length: 15 residues. This CDR3 is CASTKWEETNYGYTF. The CDR3 bases are TGTGCCAGCACCAAATGGGAGGAAACTAACTATGGCTACACCTTC.

V is TRBV29-1 and J is TRBJ1-1, with a weak D call TRBD1 (6 bases). From germline, CDR1 is SQVTM and CDR2 ANQGSEA. This CDR3 region has 14 residues. The V and J ends lost 2 bases and 5 bases respectively, with 15 bases between them. The CDR3 protein is CSVELWGRATEAFF. CDR3 coding DNA: TGCAGCGTTGAACTGTGGGGGCGTGCGACTGAAGCTTTCTTT. Filled out from reference TRBV29-1 and TRBJ1-1, the complete variable domain reads SAVISQKPSRDICQRGTSLTIQCQVDSQVTMMFWYRQQPGQSLTLIATANQGSEATYESGFVIDKFPISRPNLTFSTLTVSNMSPEDSSIYLCSVELWGRATEAFFGQGTRLTVV.

The chain couples TRBV6-5 to TRBJ1-1; 9 bases line up with TRBD1. The CDR3 spans 15 residues. Trimming at V came to 0 bases and at J to 5 bases, leaving 4 bases not matched to a gene. Germline V gives CDR1 MNHEY, CDR2 SVGAGI. The CDR3: CASSYSGTGSTEAFF. DNA of the CDR3: TGTGCCAGCAGTTACTCCGGGACAGGGAGTACTGAAGCTTTCTTT.

This chain connects TRBV30 to TRBJ1-2; tentative D call: TRBD1 (5 bases). Germline V gene data show CDR1 as GTSNPN and CDR2 as SVGIG (reference sequence). V was trimmed by 0 bases and J by 0 bases, leaving 23 bases between them. CDR3 length: 19 residues. CDR3 in amino acids: CAWSVSRAVNFLANYGYTF. For the CDR3, the DNA is TGTGCCTGGAGTGTCTCCAGGGCGGTTAATTTCTTAGCTAACTATGGCTACACCTTC. Full variable domain (rest looked up from reference TRBV30 and TRBJ1-2): SQTIHQWPATLVQPVGSPLSLECTVEGTSNPNLYWYRQAAGRGLQLLFYSVGIGQISSEVPQNLSASRPQDRQFILSSKKLLLSDSGFYLCAWSVSRAVNFLANYGYTFGSGTRLTVV.

The chain combines TRBV24-1 with TRBJ2-2; possibly TRBD1 for D (6 bases). From germline, CDR1 is KGHDR and CDR2 SFDVKD. V lost 5 bases and J 5 bases, leaving 14 bases between the germline ends. This CDR3 has 15 residues. CDR3 sequence reads: CATSAQGTQTGELFF. The CDR3 nucleotides read TGTGCCACCAGTGCTCAGGGGACACAGACCGGGGAGCTGTTTTTT.